The 25 T cell receptor beta chains below were found in one sample sequenced in a study of patients and donors after allogeneic stem cell transplantation. TCRdb called the RT-PCR reads again in MiXCR, with one record for every CDR3 protein. Of about 960,000 distinct CDR3 sequences in the sample, more than 15% were seen once. The sequencing input was blood, either unsorted or a sorted T cell fraction (not recorded which). These receptors originate from a human donor who was either an allogeneic HSCT recipient or a stem cell or donor lymphocyte infusion donor (not recorded which). It is not recorded whose cells these are; they may come from a transplant donor.

V is TRBV20-1 and J is TRBJ2-7; D assignment may be TRBD1 or TRBD2 (5 bases each). In germline, CDR1 is DFQATT, CDR2 SNEGSKA (reference sequence). The ends were cut back, 2 bases at V and 3 bases at J, with 20 bases in the middle. The CDR3 runs to 16 residues. In DNA, the CDR3 is TGCAGTGCTAGACCCCCGTTGGGGGAGTCCTACTACGAGCAGTACTTC. Its translation: CSARPPLGESYYEQYF.

This clonotype was recorded at least ten times. The CDR3 protein is CASSYGGGGNEQFF. The CDR3 DNA sequence: TGTGCCAGCAGTTACGGCGGGGGGGGTAATGAGCAGTTCTTC. This chain links TRBV6-5 with TRBJ2-1; 9 positions match TRBD2. Germline values: CDR1 MNHEY, CDR2 SVGAGI. The CDR3 contains 14 residues. V trimming: 2 bases; J trimming: 7 bases; junction bases outside the gene matches: 3.

The chain links TRBV6-1 to TRBJ1-1; the match to TRBD1 covers 8 bases. The CDR3 has 14 residues. Looked up from germline, CDR1 is MNHNS and CDR2 is SASEGT. The junction had 4 bases not matched to a gene; V was cut back by 3 bases and J by 4 bases. The DNA for the CDR3 is TGTGCCAGCAGTGACACAGGGGGAGGCACTGAAGCTTTCTTT. It specifies CASSDTGGGTEAFF.

This clonotype was recorded a few times. The V call is TRBV24-1, the J call TRBJ2-1, with D maybe TRBD2 (7 bases). CDR3 size: 14 residues. V dropped 0 bases and J dropped 11 bases, with 13 bases sitting between them. Germline CDR1 and CDR2: KGHDR and SFDVKD. The DNA of the CDR3 is TGTGCCACCAGTGATTTGTTTCCGGGGGGCCAGCAGTTCTTC. Amino acids: CATSDLFPGGQQFF.

This clonotype was detected a few times. The rearrangement joins TRBV27 to TRBJ2-2; D remains unclear. CDR1 MNHEY and CDR2 SMNVEV come from the germline V gene (reference sequence). V lost 11 bases to trimming and J lost 0 bases, with 10 bases between them. There are 13 residues in the CDR3. CDR3 loop: CAVSESNTGELFF. CDR3 nucleotide sequence: TGTGCCGTTTCGGAGTCGAACACCGGGGAGCTGTTTTTT.

This clonotype was seen a few times. This chain connects TRBV6-1 to TRBJ1-2, with TRBD1 matching over 7 bases. After removal of 6 bases from V and 3 bases from J, the junction contained 10 bases not matched to a gene. The CDR3 runs to 15 residues. The germline gives CDR1 MNHNS, CDR2 SASEGT. DNA for the CDR3: TGTGCCAGCAGGATTTGGAACAGGGGAGACTATGGCTACACCTTC. Translation gives CASRIWNRGDYGYTF.

This clonotype was seen only a few times. In DNA, the CDR3 is TGTGCCAGCAGCCCCGGGGGGAGAAGCACCGGGGAGCTGTTTTTT. This translates into CASSPGGRSTGELFF. V gene TRBV3-1 combines with J gene TRBJ2-2; 7 bases match TRBD2. The V segment lost 4 bases and the J segment 4 bases; nucleotides outside the gene matches: 6. This CDR3 has 15 residues. CDR1 is LGHDT, CDR2 YNNKEL, per germline (reference sequence).

This rearrangement joins TRBV19 to TRBJ2-3; D could derive from TRBD1 or TRBD2 (5 bases each). V was pared by 3 bases and J by 2 bases, with 12 bases between. This CDR3 has 15 amino acids. CDR1 is LNHDA and CDR2 is SQIVND in the germline V gene (reference sequence). The CDR3 loop reads CASSILRGVTDTQYF. CDR3 DNA sequence: TGTGCCAGTAGTATCCTAAGGGGAGTCACAGATACGCAGTATTTT.

V is TRBV7-2 and J is TRBJ1-3, with a weak D call TRBD1 (5 bases). CDR3 length: 15 amino acids. CDR1 is SGHTA and CDR2 is FQGNSA in the germline V gene. Trimming left V 5 bases short and J 2 bases short, with 13 bases between. The CDR3 spells CASSPDSSTGNTIYF. DNA for the CDR3: TGTGCCAGCAGCCCAGACAGTTCCACTGGAAACACCATATATTTT.

A few counts support this clonotype. The rearrangement joins TRBV5-6 to TRBJ1-4; D gene ambiguous. Trimming took off 4 bases at V and 7 bases at J, with 17 bases between the two ends. This CDR3 is built from 15 residues. Per germline, CDR1 SGHDT and CDR2 YYEEEE. The CDR3 DNA follows: TGTGCCAGCAGCCCCCGGCAGGATTGGGGTGAAAAACTGTTTTTT. It is translated as CASSPRQDWGEKLFF. The full variable domain, its missing parts supplied by reference TRBV5-6 and TRBJ1-4, is DAGVTQSPTHLIKTRGQQVTLRCSPKSGHDTVSWYQQALGQGPQFIFQYYEEEERQRGNFPDRFSGHQFPNYSSELNVNALLLGDSALYLCASSPRQDWGEKLFFGSGTQLSVL.

This clonotype was found a few times. This sequence joins TRBV25-1 and TRBJ2-1; TRBD1 matches 9 bases. The V and J ends lost 3 bases and 5 bases, in that order; junction bases with no gene match: 5. The germline V gene encodes CDR1 MGHDK and CDR2 SYGVNS. The CDR3 spans 15 residues. The CDR3 DNA is TGTGCCAGCAGTGAGCTGGACAGGGGAGACAATGAGCAGTTCTTC. This gives the protein CASSELDRGDNEQFF.

This clonotype has only a few counts. It may be a read error: a sequence one base away is much more abundant. V and J are TRBV27 and TRBJ1-6, with D tentatively TRBD1 (6 bases). The V gene lost 2 bases and the J gene lost 9 bases, with 11 bases spanning the gap. CDR1 is MNHEY, CDR2 SMNVEV, per germline (reference sequence). This CDR3 region has 14 residues. The CDR3 protein is CASSLGQRSSPLHF. CDR3 nucleotide sequence: TGTGCCAGCAGTTTAGGACAGAGGAGTTCACCCCTCCACTTT.

V gene TRBV11-2 combines with J gene TRBJ1-4, with unresolved D. The CDR3 runs 15 residues. Germline V lookup: CDR1 SGHAT, CDR2 FQNNGV. V was trimmed by 5 bases and J by 14 bases, leaving 24 bases between them. CDR3 in DNA: TGTGCCAGCAGCCCAGGTGCGAAGGCGACCCTGAGCCTGTTTTTT. Translated, it gives CASSPGAKATLSLFF. The full variable domain, rest sourced from reference TRBV11-2 and TRBJ1-4, is EAGVAQSPRYKIIEKRQSVAFWCNPISGHATLYWYQQILGQGPKLLIQFQNNGVVDDSQLPKDRFSAERLKGVDSTLKIQPAKLEDSAVYLCASSPGAKATLSLFFGSGTQLSVL.

The CDR3 region is CAISDWGRDQPQHF. The DNA for the CDR3 is TGTGCCATCAGTGATTGGGGGCGTGATCAGCCCCAGCATTTT. This rearrangement joins TRBV10-3 to TRBJ1-5, with D maybe TRBD1 (6 bases). The germline gives CDR1 ENHRY, CDR2 SYGVKD. The CDR3 is 14 residues long. The V and J ends lost 3 bases and 5 bases respectively, with 11 bases between them.

This chain joins TRBV20-1 and TRBJ1-5; D unresolved. The ends were cut back, 5 bases at V and 8 bases at J, with 22 bases in the middle. Per germline, CDR1 DFQATT and CDR2 SNEGSKA (reference sequence). This CDR3 spans 15 amino acids. The CDR3 DNA is TGCAGTGCTGGATTTCTTAAGACCCGAAGGAAGCCCCAGCATTTT. This sequence encodes CSAGFLKTRRKPQHF.

The chain uses TRBV9 and TRBJ2-5; 8 nucleotides match TRBD2. CDR3 size: 15 residues. CDR1 and CDR2 (germline): SGDLS, YYNGEE. Germline trimming cut 0 bases from V and 4 bases from J; bases unmatched to any gene: 5. The CDR3 nucleotides read TGTGCCAGCAGCGTAGCCCCAGCGGGAGTAGAGACCCAGTACTTC. Protein: CASSVAPAGVETQYF.

The chain uses TRBV4-2 and TRBJ2-5; 15 nucleotides match TRBD2. V trimming: 4 bases; J trimming: 7 bases; junction bases outside the gene matches: 4. Germline CDR1 reads LGHNA; CDR2 reads YNFKEQ. This CDR3 contains 15 residues. CDR3 DNA sequence: TGTGCCAGCAGCCCCGGACTAGCGGGGGGGACGACCCAGTACTTC. This gives the protein CASSPGLAGGTTQYF.

There are a few counts of this clonotype. This chain connects TRBV27 to TRBJ1-5; D unresolved. Deletions cut 6 bases from V and 2 bases from J, with 11 bases between. The CDR3 runs 14 residues. The germline CDR1 and CDR2 sequences are MNHEY and SMNVEV (reference sequence). The CDR3 here is CASRAQARNQPQHF. The CDR3 bases are TGTGCCAGCAGGGCGCAGGCCCGCAATCAGCCCCAGCATTTT.

This clonotype was counted a few times. This chain joins TRBV27 and TRBJ1-5, with unresolved D. V lost 8 bases to trimming and J lost 1 base, with 9 bases between them. Germline V gene sequence: CDR1 MNHEY, CDR2 SMNVEV (reference sequence). The CDR3 is 13 amino acids. CDR3 bases: TGTGCCAGCGGCCTTTCGAGCAATCAGCCCCAGCATTTT. This translates into CASGLSSNQPQHF.

CDR3 DNA: TGTGCCAGCTCCCTGACAGGGAAGCGCACTGAAGCTTTCTTT. Translating gives CASSLTGKRTEAFF. This chain links TRBV18 with TRBJ1-1; 7 bases map to TRBD1. This CDR3 contains 14 residues. Per the germline V gene, CDR1 is KGHSH and CDR2 is LQKENI. V lost 6 bases and J lost 4; bases outside the gene matches: 8. Filled out from reference TRBV18 and TRBJ1-1, the complete variable domain reads NAGVMQNPRHLVRRRGQEARLRCSPMKGHSHVYWYRQLPEEGLKFMVYLQKENIIDESGMPKERFSAEFPKEGPSILRIQQVVRGDSAAYFCASSLTGKRTEAFFGQGTRLTVV.

This clonotype showed up just a few times. The chain is built from TRBV18 and TRBJ2-7, with D unclear. The CDR3 consists of 13 residues. Trimming stripped 5 bases from V and 4 bases from J, with 12 bases between. CDR1 is KGHSH, CDR2 LQKENI, per germline. The CDR3 here is CASSVWDRYEQYF. In DNA form, the CDR3 reads TGTGCCAGCTCAGTCTGGGATCGATACGAGCAGTACTTC.

The rearrangement joins TRBV5-5 to TRBJ1-2; D ambiguous. Germline CDR1 is SGHKS and CDR2 is YYEKEE (reference sequence). Trimming took off 0 bases at V and 0 bases at J, with 9 bases between the two ends. The CDR3 is made up of 15 amino acids. The CDR3 spells CASSLESKANYGYTF. The CDR3 nucleotides are TGTGCCAGCAGCTTGGAGTCCAAAGCTAACTATGGCTACACCTTC.

The J gene is TRBJ2-1, the V gene TRBV20-1; D remains ambiguous. Trimming pared 8 bases from V and 5 bases from J, leaving 4 bases between. Germline loops: CDR1 DFQATT, CDR2 SNEGSKA (reference sequence). CDR3 length: 9 residues. The CDR3 DNA follows: TGCAGTTTAGACAATGAGCAGTTCTTC. Translated: CSLDNEQFF.

This clonotype was seen a handful of times. The rearrangement links TRBV6-1 to TRBJ2-5; 8 nucleotides line up with TRBD2. With V trimmed by 6 bases and J by 2 bases, 8 bases remained unmatched. Germline CDR1 MNHNS, CDR2 SASEGT. The CDR3 has 15 amino acids. CDR3 in DNA: TGTGCCAGCAGCCTTAGCGGGGACTCTCAAGAGACCCAGTACTTC. It specifies CASSLSGDSQETQYF.

The rearrangement links TRBV6-5 to TRBJ2-3; D call uncertain. Germline loops: CDR1 MNHEY, CDR2 SVGAGI. V lost 0 bases and J lost 6, with 10 bases in between. This CDR3 has 14 amino acids. The CDR3 bases are TGTGCCAGCAGTTACTCGATAACTGTTGATACGCAGTATTTT. Translation: CASSYSITVDTQYF.